The next 20 T cell receptor beta chains were all read from a single sample in a study of T-cell memory formation after mild COVID-19. Using its own MiXCR run on the 5' RACE reads, TCRdb lists one record per CDR3 protein. Here the sample spans approximately 570,000 distinct CDR3 sequences, 15% to 20% being singletons. Sample: PBMCs or a T cell subset sorted from them (not recorded which). The receptors here all came from an adult woman who had mild COVID-19 (a few samples of this study predate the infection). Cell type and time point are not known.

The chain joins TRBV6-2 or TRBV6-3 to TRBJ1-1, with D possibly matching TRBD1 (6 bases). Germline assignment: CDR1 MNHEY and CDR2 SVGEGT. V was shortened by 3 bases and J by 5 bases, with 10 bases between the two germline ends. The CDR3 runs to 13 residues. The CDR3 sequence: CASSYDRMTEAFF. CDR3 bases: TGTGCCAGCAGTTATGACAGGATGACTGAAGCTTTCTTT.

The chain recombines TRBV7-2 with TRBJ2-5; possibly TRBD2 for D (6 bases). CDR1 and CDR2 from the germline V gene are SGHTA and FQGNSA. V lost 5 bases to trimming and J lost 5 bases, with 18 bases between them. The CDR3 sequence is 15 residues long. The CDR3 loop reads CASSAGTWFVETQYF. CDR3 bases: TGTGCCAGCAGCGCCGGGACTTGGTTTGTGGAGACCCAGTACTTC.

The chain recombines TRBV6-2 or TRBV6-3 with TRBJ1-1; D gene unclear. Trimming stripped 6 bases from V and 0 bases from J, with 17 bases between. CDR1 and CDR2 (germline): MNHEY, SVGEGT. The CDR3 has 16 residues. The CDR3 protein is CASSPGNRIMNTEAFF. Here the CDR3 DNA reads TGTGCCAGCAGCCCCGGAAATCGTATAATGAACACTGAAGCTTTCTTT.

The chain combines TRBV5-1 with TRBJ2-3, with no clear D. V lost 8 bases to trimming and J lost 1 base, with 14 bases between them. CDR3 length: 14 residues. Germline CDR1 reads SGHRS; CDR2 reads YFSETQ. CDR3 residues: CASAEDPGTDTQYF. The CDR3 DNA sequence: TGCGCCAGTGCCGAAGACCCCGGCACAGATACGCAGTATTTT.

This chain links TRBV29-1 with TRBJ2-1, with D possibly TRBD2 on 6 matching bases. The germline V and J ends were trimmed by 3 bases and 0 bases, with 15 bases remaining between them. The CDR3 runs to 16 residues. Germline CDR1 reads SQVTM; CDR2 reads ANQGSEA. The CDR3 DNA follows: TGCAGCGTTGATAAGAGCGGGCAGAGCTCCTACAATGAGCAGTTCTTC. Residues: CSVDKSGQSSYNEQFF.

This clonotype occurred many times. The rearrangement links TRBV5-1 to TRBJ1-2, with a tentative D call TRBD1 (5 bases). V lost 4 bases, J lost 3 bases, and 13 bases lay in between. The CDR3 is 14 residues long. The germline gives CDR1 SGHRS, CDR2 YFSETQ. Here the CDR3 DNA reads TGCGCCAGCAGCCCTGGGGGTATGGACTATGGCTACACCTTC. Translation: CASSPGGMDYGYTF. Based on the CDR3 plus reference TRBV5-1 and TRBJ1-2, the full variable domain is KAGVTQTPRYLIKTRGQQVTLSCSPISGHRSVSWYQQTPGQGLQFLFEYFSETQRNKGNFPGRFSGRQFSNSRSEMNVSTLELGDSALYLCASSPGGMDYGYTFGSGTRLTVV.

The chain is built from TRBV29-1 and TRBJ2-7; 7 nucleotides align to TRBD1. J was trimmed by 3 bases and V by 1 base; bases with no gene match: 3. The CDR3 extends over 13 amino acids. Germline CDR1 is SQVTM and CDR2 is ANQGSEA. The DNA of the CDR3 is TGCAGCGTTGAAGGGGACAGTCTCTACGAGCAGTACTTC. Protein: CSVEGDSLYEQYF.

The rearrangement joins TRBV29-1 to TRBJ1-1, with D maybe TRBD1 (6 bases). From germline, CDR1 is SQVTM and CDR2 ANQGSEA. Trimming stripped 4 bases from V and 7 bases from J, with 16 bases between. The CDR3 length is 13 residues. CDR3 DNA: TGCAGCGTTGTAGGGGGGGACCGGGGTGAAGCTTTCTTT. It codes for CSVVGGDRGEAFF.

This clonotype was seen a few times. The chain links TRBV3-2 to TRBJ2-7; the table's TRBD2 call for D was not verified on the DNA. TRBV3-2 has pseudogene status. The CDR3 contains 14 residues. The CDR3 DNA reads as TGTGCCAGCAGCTACGCTAGCGGGAGAGAAGAGCAGTACTTC. Translation gives CASSYASGREEQYF.

This clonotype came up many times. In DNA, the CDR3 is TGTGCCAGCAGCTATTTGACAGGGACATCCTACGAGCAGTACTTC. Amino acids: CASSYLTGTSYEQYF. V and J are TRBV7-8 and TRBJ2-7; TRBD1 agrees at 7 bases. Trimming at V came to 4 bases and at J to 1 base, leaving 7 bases not matched to a gene. The CDR3 runs 15 residues. Looked up from germline, CDR1 is SGHVS and CDR2 is FQNEAQ. Looking up the rest from reference TRBV7-8 and TRBJ2-7 gives the full variable domain: GAGVSQSPRYKVAKRGQDVALRCDPISGHVSLFWYQQALGQGPEFLTYFQNEAQLDKSGLPSDRFFAERPEGSVSTLKIQRTQQEDSAVYLCASSYLTGTSYEQYFGPGTRLTVT.

This chain uses TRBV7-8 with TRBJ2-4; 8 nucleotides match TRBD1. Germline CDR1 SGHVS, CDR2 FQNEAQ. CDR3 length: 15 residues. Germline trimming cut 5 bases from V and 8 bases from J; bases unmatched to any gene: 11. CDR3 sequence (DNA): TGTGCCAGCAGCCCGTTACAGGGGGTTAGGGACATTCAGTACTTC. The encoded protein is CASSPLQGVRDIQYF.

The chain couples TRBV12-3 or TRBV12-4 to TRBJ2-2, with TRBD1 matching 7 bases. The CDR3 is 15 amino acids. Trimming took 8 bases from V and 0 from J; bases not matched to a gene: 6. The CDR3 DNA follows: TGTGCCAGCGAAACCGGGACAGCGAACACCGGGGAGCTGTTTTTT. Translation gives CASETGTANTGELFF.

This clonotype was picked up a small number of times. The chain recombines TRBV7-2 with TRBJ2-2, with TRBD2 as a possible D gene (5 bases). Germline CDR1 SGHTA, CDR2 FQGNSA. V was cut by 5 bases and J by 6 bases, with 10 bases left in between. The length of the CDR3 is 13 residues. CDR3: CASSNSEAGELFF. As DNA, the CDR3 is TGTGCCAGCAGCAATAGCGAAGCCGGGGAGCTGTTTTTT.

V gene TRBV6-1 combines with J gene TRBJ2-7, with 8 bases that match TRBD2. The germline V gene has CDR1 MNHNS and CDR2 SASEGT. The CDR3 spans 15 residues. V dropped 1 base and J dropped 3; count of bases not matched to a gene: 5. In DNA form, the CDR3 reads TGTGCCAGCAGTGAAGAGGCGGGGGGACGCTACGAGCAGTACTTC. Translation gives CASSEEAGGRYEQYF.

This clonotype was observed a few times. The chain links TRBV4-2 to TRBJ2-3; D gene ambiguous. The CDR3 is made up of 16 amino acids. Germline CDR1 LGHNA, CDR2 YNFKEQ. Between the trimmed V and J ends, which lost 5 bases and 2 bases, there was a span of 17 bases. In nucleotides, the CDR3 is TGTGCCAGCAGCGACCCAGACGAGAAATACACAGATACGCAGTATTTT. Protein product: CASSDPDEKYTDTQYF.

This rearrangement joins TRBV27 to TRBJ1-2; D not certain. CDR1 and CDR2 from the germline V gene are MNHEY and SMNVEV (reference sequence). The CDR3 runs to 12 residues. V lost 3 bases to trimming and J lost 6 bases, with 8 bases between them. CDR3 in DNA: TGTGCCAGCAGTTTTGTTCTCCATGGCTACACCTTC. Translated, it gives CASSFVLHGYTF.

This clonotype was counted between two and nine times. The V call is TRBV11-1, the J call TRBJ2-2, with TRBD2 as a possible D gene (5 bases). CDR3 length: 16 residues. Trimming took off 1 base at V and 0 bases at J, with 9 bases between the two ends. Germline CDR1 and CDR2: SGHAT and FQDESV (reference sequence). The CDR3 loop is CASSLEGDPNTGELFF. CDR3 nucleotides: TGTGCCAGCAGCTTAGAGGGAGATCCGAACACCGGGGAGCTGTTTTTT.

The chain joins TRBV3-1 to TRBJ2-7; D gene ambiguous. CDR1 is LGHDT and CDR2 is YNNKEL in the germline V gene (reference sequence). Trimming shortened V by 1 base and J by 2 bases, and 12 bases separated the two germline ends. The CDR3 consists of 15 residues. This chain's CDR3 is CASSQARSGPYEQYF. DNA for the CDR3: TGTGCCAGCAGCCAAGCCAGGTCCGGACCCTACGAGCAGTACTTC.

This clonotype was seen more than once but under ten times. The chain carries TRBV3-1 and TRBJ2-7, with D uncertain. Per the germline V gene, CDR1 is LGHDT and CDR2 is YNNKEL (reference sequence). Trimming cost V 6 bases and J 9 bases, with 15 bases left between them. CDR3 length: 12 residues. DNA for the CDR3: TGTGCCAGCAGTCTCCCGAGAGGCTGGCAGTACTTC. Translated, it gives CASSLPRGWQYF.

This sequence joins TRBV7-2 and TRBJ2-5; TRBD1 aligns across 10 bases. The CDR3 has 15 amino acids. Germline CDR1 reads SGHTA; CDR2 reads FQGNSA. V lost 4 bases and J lost 5; bases outside the gene matches: 7. CDR3 coding DNA: TGTGCCAGCAGCTCCCAGACAGGGGGCGGCGAGACCCAGTACTTC. Amino acids: CASSSQTGGGETQYF.